A selection of T cell receptor beta chains follows, all from one sample in a study of blood T cell repertoires in COVID-19. The assay was immunoSEQ multiplex PCR, and TCRdb's table has in-frame clones only and misses some. Of 60,000 to 65,000 clones detected, roughly 74% appear once; the ten largest clones hold roughly 30%. Sequenced input: peripheral blood. The receptors here all came from an elderly woman with acute or convalescent COVID-19. Both conserved end residues are part of each CDR3. Some rows have no size entry. The others give once, few or many, or a class for an expanded clone.

V gene	clone size	J gene	CDR3 protein
TRBV6-1	NA	TRBJ1-1	CASSELSGTEAFF
TRBV20-1	NA	TRBJ1-5	CSASRLQPQHF
TRBV30	NA	TRBJ2-7	CAWSAEGRRRDF
TRBV18	NA	TRBJ2-1	CASSPGTSGNYNEQFF
TRBV5-6	NA	TRBJ1-5	CASSSLRQGITQPQHF
TRBV4-3	many	TRBJ2-1	CASSQLAGAHEQFF
TRBV28	once	TRBJ2-3	CASFQTSGWGGDTDTQYF
TRBV3-1/TRBV3-2	NA	TRBJ2-7	CASSQDLGGDGDEQYF
TRBV5-4	NA	TRBJ2-5	CASSWTSLQETQYF
TRBV11-1	NA	TRBJ1-1	CASSLGLRHTEAFF
TRBV4-3	NA	TRBJ1-1	CASSQLDRATEAFF
TRBV7-3	NA	TRBJ2-1	CASSQTGGYNEQFF
TRBV5-5	NA	TRBJ2-5	CASSLVRVGQETQYF
TRBV28	NA	TRBJ1-5	CASSSPAPGQGAGYSNQPQHF
TRBV4-3	NA	TRBJ2-7	CASSHTGTGVYEQYF
TRBV7-2	NA	TRBJ1-3	CASSSNSGNTIYF
TRBV28	many	TRBJ2-1	CATFSMGSSYNEQFF
TRBV28	NA	TRBJ2-1	CASSPPLGRDEQFF
TRBV20-1	NA	TRBJ2-3	CSASSPGGVSEKNTDTQYF
TRBV4-1	NA	TRBJ2-1	CASSQDGSGRVDEQFF
TRBV9	NA	TRBJ1-2	CASSTIDLTGFNGYTF
TRBV15	NA	TRBJ1-1	CATSRVFGQDDEAFF
TRBV5-1	few	TRBJ2-1	CASSLKAGGEQFF
TRBV18	NA	TRBJ2-7	CASSPAGTYEQYF
TRBV7-2	NA	TRBJ2-1	CASSLRRGSGRGEQFF
TRBV28	few	TRBJ2-7	CASSFGTGLFYEQYF
TRBV7-2	NA	TRBJ1-2	CASSLYRDSGYTF
TRBV7-9	NA	TRBJ1-6	CASSFYNSYNSPLHF
TRBV28	NA	TRBJ2-4	CASSSQSLAKNIQYF
TRBV27	NA	TRBJ1-2	CASSLSLRPGGNYGYTF
TRBV2	NA	TRBJ1-2	CASSEASQINYGYTF
TRBV4-3	NA	TRBJ1-1	CASSQDWGGLGTEAFF
TRBV10-3	few	TRBJ1-5	CAIGGTEDQPQHF
TRBV7-3	few	TRBJ1-5	CASSLGRDQPQHF
TRBV6-5	NA	TRBJ2-7	CASGQGAWYEQYF
TRBV28	NA	TRBJ2-2	CASSYRRVTGELFF
TRBV5-1	NA	TRBJ2-7	CASSATGMSYEQYF
TRBV3-1/TRBV3-2	NA	TRBJ2-3	CASSQSAGGPSDTQYF
TRBV11-2	NA	TRBJ2-1	CASSFSGSSYNEQFF
TRBV5-4	NA	TRBJ1-1	CASSLSGTGGTEAFF